Below, 27 T cell receptor beta chains from the same sample are listed, as sequenced in a study of cytomegalovirus exposure and HLA in healthy donors. Some clones are missing from TCRdb's copy, which holds only in-frame ones; the method was immunoSEQ multiplex PCR. The sample carries 150,000 or so clones, approximately 81% recorded once. The sequenced material came from PBMCs. The receptors were gathered from a man in his thirties or forties in good health and CMV-seropositive.

V and J are TRBV6-5 and TRBJ1-2; possibly TRBD1 for D (5 bases). V was shortened by 8 bases and J by 7 bases, with 23 bases between the two germline ends. CDR3 length equals 15 residues. The germline gives CDR1 MNHEY, CDR2 SVGAGI. The CDR3 region is CASSLAFQGRGGYTF. CDR3 sequence (DNA): TGTGCCAGCTCGTTGGCCTTCCAGGGAAGGGGTGGCTACACCTTC.

The chain couples TRBV2 to TRBJ2-1, with TRBD2 matching over 9 bases. V dropped 7 bases and J dropped 7; count of bases not matched to a gene: 8. Per the germline V gene, CDR1 is SNHLY and CDR2 is FYNNEI. CDR3 length equals 14 residues. The CDR3 coding sequence is TGTGCCAGCAACCTGCGGGAGGGTGGGAATGAGCAGTTCTTC. Protein: CASNLREGGNEQFF.

This clone is a singleton in its sample. This sequence joins TRBV27 and TRBJ2-7, with 8 bases matching TRBD2. The trim removed 6 bases at V and 1 base at J, leaving 11 bases unmatched. This CDR3 is built from 16 residues. Germline V CDR1 and CDR2: MNHEY, SMNVEV (reference sequence). The DNA for the CDR3 is TGTGCCAGCAGGTTCCTTGGGCGGGGGGTTTCCTACGAGCAGTACTTC. Amino acid sequence: CASRFLGRGVSYEQYF.

This rearrangement joins TRBV9 to TRBJ1-5; D call uncertain. The length of the CDR3 is 14 residues. CDR1 is SGDLS, CDR2 YYNGEE, per germline. The V gene lost 0 bases and the J gene lost 1 base, with 5 bases spanning the gap. CDR3: CASSVGGSNQPQHF. The CDR3 DNA reads TGTGCCAGCAGCGTAGGCGGGAGCAATCAGCCCCAGCATTTT.

The chain couples TRBV18 to TRBJ2-7; 10 bases are shared with TRBD1. Germline CDR1 reads KGHSH; CDR2 reads LQKENI. With 3 bases clipped from V and 5 bases from J, the junction kept 7 bases outside the gene matches. The CDR3 totals 15 residues. This chain's CDR3 is CASSPTGTGVHEQYF. The CDR3 DNA follows: TGTGCCAGCTCACCTACCGGGACAGGGGTCCACGAGCAGTACTTC. The full variable domain, its missing parts supplied by reference TRBV18 and TRBJ2-7, is NAGVMQNPRHLVRRRGQEARLRCSPMKGHSHVYWYRQLPEEGLKFMVYLQKENIIDESGMPKERFSAEFPKEGPSILRIQQVVRGDSAAYFCASSPTGTGVHEQYFGPGTRLTVT.

The gene calls are TRBV5-1 and TRBJ2-1; D may be TRBD2 (5 bases). The CDR3 runs to 15 residues. CDR1 is SGHRS and CDR2 is YFSETQ in the germline V gene. V lost 1 base and J lost 8, with 16 bases in between. The CDR3 nucleotides are TGCGCCAGCAGCTTGACACCTGGAGGTCCGGATGAGCAGTTCTTC. Its protein product is CASSLTPGGPDEQFF.

The genes are TRBV29-1 and TRBJ2-1; 15 nucleotides line up with TRBD2. The V segment lost 6 bases and the J segment 8 bases; nucleotides outside the gene matches: 2. Germline loops: CDR1 SQVTM, CDR2 ANQGSEA. The CDR3 is made up of 13 amino acids. The chain's CDR3 is CSVRTSGRDEQFF. In DNA form, the CDR3 reads TGCAGCGTCAGGACTAGCGGGAGGGATGAGCAGTTCTTC.

This chain uses TRBV10-1 with TRBJ2-7, with TRBD2 matching over 10 bases. This CDR3 contains 14 residues. Germline CDR1 reads WNHNN; CDR2 reads SYGVQD (reference sequence). V shed 5 bases, J shed 1 base, and the junction held 2 bases outside the gene matches. The CDR3 coding sequence is TGCGCCAGCAGTCCTAGCGGGAGTTCCTACGAGCAGTACTTC. Translation: CASSPSGSSYEQYF.

The gene calls are TRBV28 and TRBJ1-2; possible D gene TRBD1, 6 bases. The CDR3 runs to 14 residues. In germline, CDR1 is MDHEN, CDR2 SYDVKM. The V and J ends lost 7 bases and 3 bases respectively, with 15 bases between them. CDR3 DNA: TGTGCCAGCACCTCGGACAGTCTCTACTATGGCTACACCTTC. It encodes CASTSDSLYYGYTF.

V gene TRBV7-9 combines with J gene TRBJ1-2, with D tentatively TRBD1 (5 bases). Trimming removed 10 bases from V and 2 bases from J, with 23 bases in between. The CDR3 extends over 16 amino acids. Germline V lookup: CDR1 SEHNR, CDR2 FQNEAQ (reference sequence). The CDR3 region is CATRAEGLGANYGYTF. In nucleotides, the CDR3 is TGTGCCACCAGAGCGGAGGGACTTGGGGCCAACTATGGCTACACCTTC. Filled out from reference TRBV7-9 and TRBJ1-2, the complete variable domain reads DTGVSQNPRHKITKRGQNVTFRCDPISEHNRLYWYRQTLGQGPEFLTYFQNEAQLEKSRLLSDRFSAERPKGSFSTLEIQRTEQGDSAMYLCATRAEGLGANYGYTFGSGTRLTVV.

This clone was seen just once. This chain connects TRBV10-3 to TRBJ2-3, with D unresolved. The CDR3 extends over 15 amino acids. The germline gives CDR1 ENHRY, CDR2 SYGVKD. Trimming removed 3 bases from V and 0 bases from J, with 10 bases in between. The CDR3 nucleotides read TGTGCCATCAGTGACGCTAAGATTAGCACAGATACGCAGTATTTT. Amino acid sequence: CAISDAKISTDTQYF.

This chain connects TRBV19 to TRBJ1-2, with TRBD1 matching over 8 bases. The J segment lost 7 bases and the V segment lost 4 bases, leaving 5 bases of the junction unmatched. CDR1 and CDR2 (germline): LNHDA, SQIVND (reference sequence). This CDR3 is 13 amino acids long. This CDR3 reads CASSNPGGSGYTF. CDR3 coding DNA: TGTGCCAGTAGTAATCCAGGGGGCTCTGGCTACACCTTC.

The chain employs TRBV30 and TRBJ1-1; no clear D gene. Trimming removed 0 bases at V and 5 bases at J, with 13 bases between. The CDR3 runs to 14 residues. CDR1 is GTSNPN, CDR2 SVGIG, per germline (reference sequence). CDR3 sequence reads: CAWSVSPFGTEAFF. CDR3 nucleotide sequence: TGTGCCTGGAGTGTAAGCCCTTTCGGGACTGAAGCTTTCTTT.

The V gene is TRBV9, the J gene TRBJ2-2; 7 bases align to TRBD2. J lost 4 bases, V lost 4 bases, and 10 bases had no gene match. Looked up from germline, CDR1 is SGDLS and CDR2 is YYNGEE. This CDR3 comprises 16 residues. The CDR3 DNA sequence: TGTGCCAGCAGCCCCGGGGGAGGGGTGGGCACCGGGGAGCTGTTTTTT. Translating it yields CASSPGGGVGTGELFF.

The chain combines TRBV11-2 with TRBJ1-2; 7 bases agree with TRBD1. CDR1 is SGHAT and CDR2 is FQNNGV in the germline V gene. The CDR3 is 15 residues long. V shed 5 bases and J 3 bases; nucleotides not matched to a gene: 9. The chain's CDR3 is CASSRIKDRDYGYTF. The CDR3 coding sequence is TGTGCCAGCAGCCGAATTAAAGACAGGGACTATGGCTACACCTTC.

The chain recombines TRBV2 with TRBJ1-4; D possibly corresponds to TRBD1 (6 bases). Germline V gene sequence: CDR1 SNHLY, CDR2 FYNNEI. V was cut by 4 bases and J by 3 bases, with 9 bases left in between. The length of the CDR3 is 14 residues. In nucleotides, the CDR3 is TGTGCCAGCAGTGGGGGGCAGGCTAATGAAAAACTGTTTTTT. Its translation: CASSGGQANEKLFF. The whole variable domain, remainder taken from reference TRBV2 and TRBJ1-4, is EPEVTQTPSHQVTQMGQEVILRCVPISNHLYFYWYRQILGQKVEFLVSFYNNEISEKSEIFDDQFSVERPDGSNFTLKIRSTKLEDSAMYFCASSGGQANEKLFFGSGTQLSVL.

This clone was observed once. The chain has TRBV4-3 and TRBJ1-1; perhaps TRBD1 as D (5 bases). Trimming stripped 0 bases from V and 3 bases from J, with 14 bases between. Germline CDR1 is LGHNA and CDR2 is YSLEER. The CDR3 consists of 16 residues. CDR3 in amino acids: CASSQDLGGEDTEAFF. In DNA form, the CDR3 reads TGCGCCAGCAGCCAAGATCTGGGGGGTGAGGACACTGAAGCTTTCTTT.

In nucleotides, the CDR3 is TGTGCCAGCAGCTTGTGGGGGGATATGAACACTGAAGCTTTCTTT. This encodes CASSLWGDMNTEAFF. The chain joins TRBV5-5 to TRBJ1-1, with D possibly TRBD1 on 5 matching bases. The V end was cut by 1 base, the J end by 0 bases, with 10 bases between. This CDR3 has 15 amino acids. Germline V gene lookup returns CDR1 SGHKS and CDR2 YYEKEE (reference sequence).

As to this clone: Other DNA sequences within the sample encode an identical CDR3. The V call is TRBV7-8, the J call TRBJ1-3; 8 nucleotides line up with TRBD1. The CDR3 extends over 14 amino acids. CDR1 is SGHVS, CDR2 FQNEAQ, per germline. V dropped 6 bases and J dropped 4; count of bases not matched to a gene: 5. The chain's CDR3 is CASSPQGAGNTIYF. The CDR3 bases are TGTGCCAGCAGTCCCCAGGGGGCCGGAAACACCATATATTTT.

The J gene is TRBJ2-5, the V gene TRBV10-3; D not certain. V was trimmed by 2 bases and J by 5 bases, leaving 18 bases between them. There are 16 residues in the CDR3. CDR1 and CDR2 from the germline V gene are ENHRY and SYGVKD. CDR3 sequence reads: CAISEPNGAASETQYF. CDR3 nucleotides: TGTGCCATCAGTGAGCCAAACGGAGCCGCCTCGGAGACCCAGTACTTC.

The chain is built from TRBV7-8 and TRBJ1-4, with 7 nucleotides matching TRBD1. The CDR3 covers 15 residues. CDR1 is SGHVS, CDR2 FQNEAQ, per germline. J was trimmed by 3 bases and V by 4 bases; bases with no gene match: 5. The CDR3 here is CASSSQGEANEKLFF. Here the CDR3 DNA reads TGTGCCAGCAGCTCCCAGGGGGAGGCTAATGAAAAACTGTTTTTT.

The chain has TRBV18 and TRBJ1-1; the D gene is possibly TRBD1 (6 bases). Germline CDR1 KGHSH, CDR2 LQKENI. This CDR3 comprises 14 residues. Trimming stripped 0 bases from V and 3 bases from J, with 8 bases between. As DNA, the CDR3 is TGTGCCAGCTCACCACCCAGGGGCTACACTGAAGCTTTCTTT. Protein sequence: CASSPPRGYTEAFF.

This clone was seen more than once but under ten times. The chain uses TRBV28 and TRBJ1-5; D is undetermined. V was pared by 5 bases and J by 14 bases, with 13 bases between. Looked up from germline, CDR1 is MDHEN and CDR2 is SYDVKM. The CDR3 has 11 amino acids. The CDR3 DNA reads TGTGCCAGCAGTCCACAGAGACCTAAGCATTTT. Its translation: CASSPQRPKHF.

The chain joins TRBV2 to TRBJ1-2, with unresolved D. CDR1 and CDR2 (germline): SNHLY, FYNNEI. The CDR3 contains 13 residues. V lost 8 bases and J lost 2, with 12 bases in between. The CDR3 spells CASLLAVNYGYTF. Here the CDR3 DNA reads TGTGCCAGCCTCCTGGCGGTGAACTATGGCTACACCTTC.

The V and J genes are TRBV6-8 and TRBJ1-6; 11 bases agree with TRBD1. CDR1 and CDR2 (germline): MNHGY, SAAAGT. J gave up 4 bases and V 7 bases, and 9 bases lay outside the gene matches. The CDR3 is 17 amino acids. The CDR3 loop is CASNTTGTGGYNSPLHF. CDR3 DNA: TGTGCCAGCAACACCACCGGGACAGGGGGGTATAATTCACCCCTCCACTTT.

This sequence joins TRBV27 and TRBJ2-2; no firm D call. The V end lost 6 bases, the J end lost 8 bases, and 19 bases lay between the germline ends. Germline V lookup: CDR1 MNHEY, CDR2 SMNVEV (reference sequence). CDR3 size: 15 residues. Here the CDR3 reads CASSQPGALGGELFF. CDR3 DNA: TGTGCCAGCAGCCAGCCTGGAGCGCTAGGTGGGGAGCTGTTTTTT.

This clone was detected only a few times. The chain joins TRBV6-4 to TRBJ2-7, with 10 bases that match TRBD1. Germline V CDR1 and CDR2: MRHNA, SNTAGT. CDR3 length: 14 residues. V shed 4 bases and J 4 bases; nucleotides not matched to a gene: 4. The CDR3 region is CASSGGDRGYEQYF. The CDR3 DNA sequence: TGTGCCAGCAGTGGAGGGGACAGGGGTTACGAGCAGTACTTC.